These 22 T cell receptor beta chains came from one sample sequenced in a study of CD8+CD57+ T cells in acquired aplastic anemia. Previously, flow cytometry had revealed CD8+CD57+ cell expansion in the patients chosen for sequencing. Genomic DNA was employed as the template in profiling TCR beta VDJ and CDR3. MiXCR was run by TCRdb on the reads, yielding one entry per CDR3 protein. The sample lists hundreds of thousands of distinct CDR3 sequences; around 32% were seen once. The specimen was sorted CD4+, CD8+, or CD8+CD57+ T cells (not recorded which) from PBMCs. Receptors were obtained from a human donor with aplastic anemia.

V usage is TRBV30 and J usage is TRBJ1-3; no reliable D call. Germline CDR1 reads GTSNPN; CDR2 reads SVGIG (reference sequence). This CDR3 has 12 amino acids. The V and J ends lost 0 bases and 4 bases respectively, with 4 bases between them. The CDR3 here is CAWSVQGNTIYF. The DNA of the CDR3 is TGTGCCTGGAGTGTACAGGGAAACACCATATATTTT. The entire variable domain, with the rest obtained from reference TRBV30 and TRBJ1-3, is as follows: SQTIHQWPATLVQPVGSPLSLECTVEGTSNPNLYWYRQAAGRGLQLLFYSVGIGQISSEVPQNLSASRPQDRQFILSSKKLLLSDSGFYLCAWSVQGNTIYFGEGSWLTVV.

The rearrangement uses TRBV9 and TRBJ2-5; D might be TRBD2 (7 bases). In germline, CDR1 is SGDLS, CDR2 YYNGEE. This CDR3 comprises 15 residues. The ends were cut back, 2 bases at V and 3 bases at J, with 14 bases in the middle. The DNA of the CDR3 is TGTGCCAGCAGCGTTGGGGGGGGGCAAAAAGAGACCCAGTACTTC. Its protein product is CASSVGGGQKETQYF.

In regard to this clonotype: The conserved phenylalanine or tryptophan normally closing the CDR3 is absent here, so this likely arose from a read error. The chain joins TRBV12-3 or TRBV12-4 to TRBJ1-5, with TRBD1 identical over 11 bases. The CDR3 totals 14 residues. V shed 3 bases and J 9 bases; nucleotides not matched to a gene: 4. CDR3: CASSLGQGDWPQHV. In DNA, the CDR3 is TGTGCCAGCAGTTTGGGACAGGGGGATTGGCCCCAGCATGTT.

As concerns this clonotype: This could be a read error, since a much larger clone is one nucleotide away. This sequence joins TRBV20-1 and TRBJ1-5; a weak D match, TRBD1 (6 bases). With 1 base removed from V and 5 bases from J, the gap between germline ends came to 6 bases. The length of the CDR3 is 12 residues. The germline CDR1 and CDR2 sequences are DFQATT and SNEGSKA (reference sequence). CDR3 region: CSARAGDQPQHF. The DNA for the CDR3 is TGCAGTGCTAGAGCAGGGGATCAGCCCCAGCATTTT.

About this clonotype: The conserved phenylalanine or tryptophan normally closing the CDR3 is absent here, so this likely arose from a read error. The V gene is TRBV7-6, the J gene TRBJ2-3; 8 bases match TRBD1. The CDR3 covers 17 residues. V shed 4 bases and J 4 bases; nucleotides not matched to a gene: 13. The germline V gene encodes CDR1 SGHVS and CDR2 FNYEAQ. The CDR3 nucleotides read TGTGCCAGCAGCTCACCCCCAGGGGGCAGTAGTGCAGATACGCAGTATCTT. Its protein product is CASSSPPGGSSADTQYL.

This clonotype showed up just a few times. The CDR3 DNA sequence: TGTGCCAGCAGGGGGGACACCTCTGGAAACACCATATATTTT. As protein: CASRGDTSGNTIYF. The chain uses TRBV25-1 and TRBJ1-3, with D perhaps matching TRBD1 (6 bases). Germline V gene lookup returns CDR1 MGHDK and CDR2 SYGVNS. The CDR3 loop spans 14 amino acids. V shed 6 bases and J shed 0 bases, with 9 bases lying between them.

This clonotype was counted a few times. The genes are TRBV5-4 and TRBJ2-1; D remains ambiguous. V dropped 1 base and J dropped 4 bases, with 18 bases sitting between them. Germline CDR1 and CDR2: SGHNT and YYREEE (reference sequence). There are 17 residues in the CDR3. In nucleotides, the CDR3 is TGTGCCAGCAGCTTGCGGCTTGCTTCGGACGTTTACAATGAGCAGTTCTTC. Amino acids: CASSLRLASDVYNEQFF.

This chain connects TRBV27 to TRBJ2-7, with D perhaps TRBD1 (6 bases). This CDR3 has 15 residues. Germline V lookup: CDR1 MNHEY, CDR2 SMNVEV (reference sequence). Trimming took 1 base from V and 5 from J, leaving 15 bases between them. The chain's CDR3 is CASSLWGQGINEQYF. CDR3 DNA sequence: TGTGCCAGCAGTTTATGGGGACAAGGGATAAACGAGCAGTACTTC.

This clonotype occurred many times. This chain joins TRBV10-2 and TRBJ1-3; 8 positions match TRBD1. Germline-derived CDR1 and CDR2 are WSHSY and SAAADI. Trimming at V came to 4 bases and at J to 3 bases, leaving 2 bases not matched to a gene. This CDR3 comprises 14 residues. The DNA for the CDR3 is TGCGCCAGCAGTGGACAGGGGCGTGGAAACACCATATATTTT. Translation gives CASSGQGRGNTIYF.

There are many counts of this clonotype. This chain connects TRBV7-9 to TRBJ2-7; 10 bases fit TRBD1. The CDR3 covers 14 residues. J gave up 4 bases and V 5 bases, and 5 bases lay outside the gene matches. The germline V gene has CDR1 SEHNR and CDR2 FQNEAQ (reference sequence). The CDR3 nucleotides are TGTGCCAGCAGCCTGACAGGGGGCAATTACGAGCAGTACTTC. It specifies CASSLTGGNYEQYF.

This sequence joins TRBV6-4 and TRBJ1-2; no clear D. V was trimmed by 0 bases and J by 8 bases, leaving 7 bases between them. Germline-derived CDR1 and CDR2 are MRHNA and SNTAGT. The CDR3 consists of 12 residues. The CDR3 loop is CASSDSRRGYTF. The CDR3 coding sequence is TGTGCCAGCAGTGACTCGAGGCGCGGCTACACCTTC.

The chain links TRBV11-2 to TRBJ1-6, with D perhaps matching TRBD1 (5 bases). Germline CDR1 reads SGHAT; CDR2 reads FQNNGV. The CDR3 is made up of 16 amino acids. Deletions cut 5 bases from V and 7 bases from J, with 18 bases between. The CDR3 coding sequence is TGTGCCAGCAGCCACCCCTCGGGCAGGGAGAATTCACCCCTCCACTTT. Residues: CASSHPSGRENSPLHF.

The chain employs TRBV27 and TRBJ2-2; D gene uncertain. Trimming removed 8 bases at V and 6 bases at J, with 13 bases between. Germline assignment: CDR1 MNHEY and CDR2 SMNVEV (reference sequence). The CDR3 covers 13 residues. The CDR3 sequence is CASSTATSGELFF. CDR3 nucleotides: TGTGCCAGCTCCACAGCCACCTCCGGGGAGCTGTTTTTT.

At least ten counts were recorded for this clonotype. Here the CDR3 reads CASSAGGSGTDTQYF. DNA of the CDR3: TGCGCCAGCAGTGCCGGCGGGAGTGGCACAGATACGCAGTATTTT. The J gene is TRBJ2-3, the V gene TRBV10-1, with 7 nucleotides matching TRBD2. Per the germline V gene, CDR1 is WNHNN and CDR2 is SYGVQD (reference sequence). V lost 4 bases to trimming and J lost 1 base; unmatched junction nucleotides: 5. The CDR3 sequence is 15 residues long.

This clonotype came up many times. This sequence joins TRBV29-1 and TRBJ2-7; 7 bases fit TRBD1. The germline V gene encodes CDR1 SQVTM and CDR2 ANQGSEA. Trimming cost V 4 bases and J 5 bases; bases outside gene matches: 8. CDR3 length equals 13 residues. The CDR3 DNA is TGCAGCGTTGTCCGGGACAGTTACGACGAGCAGTACTTC. Its translation: CSVVRDSYDEQYF.

V gene TRBV5-1 combines with J gene TRBJ1-3; D is uncertain. The length of the CDR3 is 15 residues. Germline V gene lookup returns CDR1 SGHRS and CDR2 YFSETQ. Trimming removed 0 bases at V and 1 base at J, with 8 bases between. CDR3 DNA sequence: TGCGCCAGCAGCTTGGACGGGAAATCTGGAAACACCATATATTTT. Encoded protein: CASSLDGKSGNTIYF.

This clonotype has a handful of counts. This sequence joins TRBV19 and TRBJ1-5; tentative D call: TRBD1 (6 bases). In germline, CDR1 is LNHDA, CDR2 SQIVND (reference sequence). CDR3 size: 16 residues. The germline V and J ends were trimmed by 9 bases and 0 bases, with 18 bases remaining between them. The CDR3 is CASPLLQGASNQPQHF. The CDR3 DNA sequence: TGTGCCAGCCCACTCTTACAGGGAGCTAGCAATCAGCCCCAGCATTTT.

V and J are TRBV6-1 and TRBJ1-3; 7 nucleotides match TRBD1. CDR3 length equals 14 residues. Germline V lookup: CDR1 MNHNS, CDR2 SASEGT. V lost 11 bases and J lost 2; bases outside the gene matches: 9. CDR3 coding DNA: TGTGCCGTCAGTGGGACAGCCCCTGGAAACACCATATATTTT. This sequence encodes CAVSGTAPGNTIYF.

In this sample, this clonotype turned up a few times. CDR3 residues: CASSYSLGTEAFF. CDR3 nucleotide sequence: TGTGCCAGCAGTTACTCGTTGGGCACTGAAGCTTTCTTT. This chain connects TRBV6-5 to TRBJ1-1, with no clear D. The CDR3 length is 13 residues. Germline assignment: CDR1 MNHEY and CDR2 SVGAGI. V shed 0 bases and J shed 4 bases, with 6 bases lying between them.

This clonotype was detected only a few times. The genes are TRBV9 and TRBJ1-1; D remains unclear. The germline V gene encodes CDR1 SGDLS and CDR2 YYNGEE. The CDR3 covers 16 residues. V lost 4 bases and J 3 bases, leaving 19 bases between the germline ends. The CDR3 here is CASSRAEKLGHTEAFF. CDR3 DNA: TGTGCCAGCAGCCGAGCGGAGAAGTTGGGTCACACTGAAGCTTTCTTT.

This clonotype was seen many times. The chain couples TRBV7-6 to TRBJ1-2, with 7 positions matching TRBD1. Germline lookup yields CDR1 SGHVS and CDR2 FNYEAQ. J was trimmed by 5 bases and V by 3 bases; bases with no gene match: 3. The CDR3 is made up of 13 amino acids. The DNA of the CDR3 is TGTGCCAGCAGCTTGCAGGGGGAATATGGCTACACCTTC. This encodes CASSLQGEYGYTF.

This clonotype has ten or more counts. CDR3 sequence (DNA): TGTGCCACCAGCAGAGGTGGGGGCAGGAGCCTAACCTACGAGCAGTACTTC. Encoded protein: CATSRGGGRSLTYEQYF. V and J are TRBV15 and TRBJ2-7; the D gene is possibly TRBD1 (6 bases). The CDR3 is 17 amino acids. Germline V gene data show CDR1 as LNHNV and CDR2 as YYDKDF (reference sequence). V was cut by 1 base and J by 2 bases, with 18 bases left in between. Filled out from reference TRBV15 and TRBJ2-7, the complete variable domain reads DAMVIQNPRYQVTQFGKPVTLSCSQTLNHNVMYWYQQKSSQAPKLLFHYYDKDFNNEADTPDNFQSRRPNTSFCFLDIRSPGLGDTAMYLCATSRGGGRSLTYEQYFGPGTRLTVT.